The clone carrying this T cell receptor (beta chain) appeared a single time. These data come from a study of blood T cell repertoires in COVID-19. Participant ages covered about 18 to 100 years across 24 US areas. Allocation to cohorts depended on clinical history reported by the participants. Per the original methods: Estimates of nucleated cell counts were drawn from the amplification of reference gene primers. This table comes from immunoSEQ multiplex PCR, and its TCRdb copy is limited to in-frame clones, with some not included. Clone size and the V and J calls come from that table; the DNA yielded D and trimming. The sample carries over 200,000 clones, about 90% recorded once. CDR3 length equals 17 residues. V lost 4 bases to trimming and J lost 5 bases; unmatched junction nucleotides: 7. The germline CDR1 and CDR2 sequences are SGHKS and YYEKEE (reference sequence).

Sequenced: PBMCs or T cells enriched from blood (not recorded which). This clonotype was sampled from a woman between 50 and 59 years old in a cohort exposed to, infected with or recovered from COVID-19 (not recorded which). The chain joins TRBV5-5 to TRBJ2-2; 14 bases line up with TRBD2. CDR3 bases: TGTGCCAGCAGCCCTGGACTAGCGGGGGGCAGAACCGGGGAGCTGTTTTTT. This codes for CASSPGLAGGRTGELFF.